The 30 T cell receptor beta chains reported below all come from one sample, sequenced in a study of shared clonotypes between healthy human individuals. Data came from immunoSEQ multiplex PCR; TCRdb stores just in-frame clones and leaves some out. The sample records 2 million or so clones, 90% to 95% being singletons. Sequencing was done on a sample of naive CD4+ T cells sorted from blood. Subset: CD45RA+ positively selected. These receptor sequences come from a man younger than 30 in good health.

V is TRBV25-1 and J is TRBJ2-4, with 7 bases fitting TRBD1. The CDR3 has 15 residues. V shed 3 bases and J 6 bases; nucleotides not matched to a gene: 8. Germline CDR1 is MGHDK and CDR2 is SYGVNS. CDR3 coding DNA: TGTGCCAGCAGTGATGAAGGGGGCGGAAGAAACATTCAGTACTTC. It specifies CASSDEGGGRNIQYF.

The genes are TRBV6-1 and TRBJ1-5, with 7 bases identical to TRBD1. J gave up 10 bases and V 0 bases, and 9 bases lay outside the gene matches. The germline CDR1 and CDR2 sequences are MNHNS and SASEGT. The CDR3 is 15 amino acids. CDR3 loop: CASSEALTGKHPQHF. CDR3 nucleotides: TGTGCCAGCAGTGAAGCTTTGACAGGGAAACATCCCCAGCATTTT.

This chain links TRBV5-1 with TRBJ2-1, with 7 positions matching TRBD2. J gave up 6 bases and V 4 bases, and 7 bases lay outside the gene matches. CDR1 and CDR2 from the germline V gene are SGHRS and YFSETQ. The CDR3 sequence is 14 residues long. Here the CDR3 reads CASSAGEGGNEQFF. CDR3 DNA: TGCGCCAGCAGCGCGGGAGAAGGAGGCAATGAGCAGTTCTTC.

This CDR3 is CASSETIATNEKLFF. DNA for the CDR3: TGTGCCAGCAGCGAGACAATTGCAACTAATGAAAAACTGTTTTTT. The V call is TRBV9, the J call TRBJ1-4; no definite D call. Trimming removed 3 bases at V and 0 bases at J, with 9 bases between. CDR3 length: 15 amino acids. Germline CDR1 and CDR2: SGDLS and YYNGEE.

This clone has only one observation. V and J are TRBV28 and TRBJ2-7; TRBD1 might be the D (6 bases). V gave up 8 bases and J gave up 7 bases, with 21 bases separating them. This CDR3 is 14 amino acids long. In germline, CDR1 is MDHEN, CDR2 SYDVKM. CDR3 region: CASQGNRIDLEQYF. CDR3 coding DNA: TGTGCCAGCCAGGGGAATAGGATTGACCTGGAGCAGTACTTC.

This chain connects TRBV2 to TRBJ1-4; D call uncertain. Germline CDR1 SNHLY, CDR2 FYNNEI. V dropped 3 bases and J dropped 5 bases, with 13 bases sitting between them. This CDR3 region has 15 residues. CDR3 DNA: TGTGCCAGCAGTGACCTGGAGGAAGGGAATGAAAAACTGTTTTTT. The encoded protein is CASSDLEEGNEKLFF.

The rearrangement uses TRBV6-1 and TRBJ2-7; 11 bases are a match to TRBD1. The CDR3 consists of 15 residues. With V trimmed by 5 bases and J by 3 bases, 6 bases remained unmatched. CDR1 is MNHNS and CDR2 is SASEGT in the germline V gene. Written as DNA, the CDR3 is TGTGCCAGCAGTTTCGGGACAGGGGGTATCTACGAGCAGTACTTC. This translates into CASSFGTGGIYEQYF.

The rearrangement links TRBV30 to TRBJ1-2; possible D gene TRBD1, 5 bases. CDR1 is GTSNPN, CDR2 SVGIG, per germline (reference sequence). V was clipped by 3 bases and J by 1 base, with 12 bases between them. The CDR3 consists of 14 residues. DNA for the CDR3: TGTGCCTGGAGAGCCGGGGCCTATAACTATGGCTACACCTTC. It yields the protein CAWRAGAYNYGYTF.

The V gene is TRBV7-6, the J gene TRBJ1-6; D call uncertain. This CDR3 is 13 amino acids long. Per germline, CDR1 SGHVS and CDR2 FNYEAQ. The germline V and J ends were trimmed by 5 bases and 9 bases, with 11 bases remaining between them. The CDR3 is CASSAGSGSPLHF. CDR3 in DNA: TGTGCCAGCAGCGCCGGGTCTGGTTCACCCCTCCACTTT.

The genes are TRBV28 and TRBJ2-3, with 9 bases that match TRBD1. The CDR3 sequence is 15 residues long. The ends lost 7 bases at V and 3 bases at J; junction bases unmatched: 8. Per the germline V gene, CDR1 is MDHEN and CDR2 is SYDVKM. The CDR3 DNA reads TGTGCCAGCATAGGGGGGACAGGGTATACAGATACGCAGTATTTT. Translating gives CASIGGTGYTDTQYF.

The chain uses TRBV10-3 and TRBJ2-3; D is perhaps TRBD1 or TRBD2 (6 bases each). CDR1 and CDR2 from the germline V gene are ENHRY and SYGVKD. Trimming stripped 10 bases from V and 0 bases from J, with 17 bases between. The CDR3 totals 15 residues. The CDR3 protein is CASAPGGGSTDTQYF. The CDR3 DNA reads TGTGCCAGCGCCCCCGGGGGCGGGAGCACAGATACGCAGTATTTT.

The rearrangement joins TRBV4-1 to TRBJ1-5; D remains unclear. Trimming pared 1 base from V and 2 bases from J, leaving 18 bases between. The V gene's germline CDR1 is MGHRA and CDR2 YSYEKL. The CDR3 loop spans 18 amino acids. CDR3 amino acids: CASSQAQPGSTGNQPQHF. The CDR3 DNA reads TGCGCCAGCAGCCAAGCTCAGCCGGGGAGTACGGGCAATCAGCCCCAGCATTTT.

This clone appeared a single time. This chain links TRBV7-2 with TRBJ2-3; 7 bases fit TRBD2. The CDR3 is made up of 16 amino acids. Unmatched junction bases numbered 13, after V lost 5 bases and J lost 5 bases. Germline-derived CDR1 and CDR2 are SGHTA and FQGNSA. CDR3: CASSLPGEGNEDTQYF. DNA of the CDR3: TGTGCCAGCAGCCTCCCCGGGGAGGGAAATGAAGATACGCAGTATTTT.

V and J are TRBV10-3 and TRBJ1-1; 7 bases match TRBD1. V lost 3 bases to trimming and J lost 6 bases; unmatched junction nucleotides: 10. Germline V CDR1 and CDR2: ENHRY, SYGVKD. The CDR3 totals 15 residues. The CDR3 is CAISDRGSSLAEAFF. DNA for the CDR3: TGTGCCATCAGTGACAGGGGGTCGTCCTTAGCTGAAGCTTTCTTT.

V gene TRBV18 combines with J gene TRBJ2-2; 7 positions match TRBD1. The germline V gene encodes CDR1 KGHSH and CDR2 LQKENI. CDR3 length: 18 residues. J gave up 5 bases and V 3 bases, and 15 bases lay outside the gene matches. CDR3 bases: TGTGCCAGCTCACCTGGGACAGCTCCCCCCTGGGGGACCGGGGAGCTGTTTTTT. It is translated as CASSPGTAPPWGTGELFF.

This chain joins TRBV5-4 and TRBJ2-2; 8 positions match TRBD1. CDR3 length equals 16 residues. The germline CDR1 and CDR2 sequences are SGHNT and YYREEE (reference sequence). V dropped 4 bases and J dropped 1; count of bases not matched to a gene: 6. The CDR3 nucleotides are TGTGCCAGCAGCACAGCCGGGACAGGGAACACCGGGGAGCTGTTTTTT. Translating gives CASSTAGTGNTGELFF. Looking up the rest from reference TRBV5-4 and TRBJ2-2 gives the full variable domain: ETGVTQSPTHLIKTRGQQVTLRCSSQSGHNTVSWYQQALGQGPQFIFQYYREEENGRGNFPPRFSGLQFPNYSSELNVNALELDDSALYLCASSTAGTGNTGELFFGEGSRLTVL.

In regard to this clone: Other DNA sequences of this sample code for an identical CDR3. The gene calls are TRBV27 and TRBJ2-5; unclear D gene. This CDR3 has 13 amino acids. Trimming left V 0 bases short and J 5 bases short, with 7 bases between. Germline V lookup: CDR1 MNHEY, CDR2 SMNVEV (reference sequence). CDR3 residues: CASSLSRWETQYF. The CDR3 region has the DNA TGTGCCAGCAGTTTATCGCGGTGGGAGACCCAGTACTTC.

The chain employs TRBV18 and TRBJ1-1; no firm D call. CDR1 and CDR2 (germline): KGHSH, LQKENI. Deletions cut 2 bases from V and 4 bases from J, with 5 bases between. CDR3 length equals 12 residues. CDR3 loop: CASSPDLTEAFF. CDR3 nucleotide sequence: TGTGCCAGCTCACCAGACCTCACTGAAGCTTTCTTT.

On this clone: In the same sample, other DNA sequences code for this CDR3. Here the CDR3 reads CASSLVGGRAAGELFF. Written as DNA, the CDR3 is TGTGCCAGCAGCCTTGTGGGCGGGAGGGCCGCCGGGGAGCTGTTTTTT. J is TRBJ2-2 and V is TRBV7-2; 9 positions match TRBD2. The CDR3 is 16 amino acids. Germline-derived CDR1 and CDR2 are SGHTA and FQGNSA. V lost 5 bases and J lost 6; bases outside the gene matches: 10.

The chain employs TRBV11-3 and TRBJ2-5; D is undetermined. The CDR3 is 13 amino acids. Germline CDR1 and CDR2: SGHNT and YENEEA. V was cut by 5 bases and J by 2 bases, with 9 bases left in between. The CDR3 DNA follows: TGTGCCAGCAGCAGCCATTTACAAGAGACCCAGTACTTC. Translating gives CASSSHLQETQYF. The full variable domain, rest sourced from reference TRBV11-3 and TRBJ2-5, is EAGVVQSPRYKIIEKKQPVAFWCNPISGHNTLYWYLQNLGQGPELLIRYENEEAVDDSQLPKDRFSAERLKGVDSTLKIQPAELGDSAVYLCASSSHLQETQYFGPGTRLLVL.

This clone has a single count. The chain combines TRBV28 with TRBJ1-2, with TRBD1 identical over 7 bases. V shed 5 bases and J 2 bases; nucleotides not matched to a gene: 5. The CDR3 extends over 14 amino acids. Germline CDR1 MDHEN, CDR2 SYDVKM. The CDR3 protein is CASSQGTVNYGYTF. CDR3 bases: TGTGCCAGCAGTCAGGGGACAGTCAACTATGGCTACACCTTC.

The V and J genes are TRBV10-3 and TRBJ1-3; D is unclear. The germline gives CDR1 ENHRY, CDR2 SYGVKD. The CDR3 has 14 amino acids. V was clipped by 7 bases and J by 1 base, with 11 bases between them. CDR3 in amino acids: CAITREGSGNTIYF. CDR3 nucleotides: TGTGCCATCACCCGAGAGGGATCTGGAAACACCATATATTTT.

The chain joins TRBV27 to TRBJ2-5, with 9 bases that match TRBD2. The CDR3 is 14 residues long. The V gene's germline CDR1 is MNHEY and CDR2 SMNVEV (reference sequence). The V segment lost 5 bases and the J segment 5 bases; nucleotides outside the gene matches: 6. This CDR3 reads CASSSGRPWETQYF. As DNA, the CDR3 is TGTGCCAGCAGTAGCGGGAGGCCCTGGGAGACCCAGTACTTC.

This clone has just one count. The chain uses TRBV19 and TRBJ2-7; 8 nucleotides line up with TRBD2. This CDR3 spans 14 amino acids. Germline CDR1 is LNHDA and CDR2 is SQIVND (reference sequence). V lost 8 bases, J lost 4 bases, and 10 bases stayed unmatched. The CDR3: CASAAGGPSYEQYF. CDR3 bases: TGTGCCAGTGCTGCGGGGGGCCCCTCATACGAGCAGTACTTC.

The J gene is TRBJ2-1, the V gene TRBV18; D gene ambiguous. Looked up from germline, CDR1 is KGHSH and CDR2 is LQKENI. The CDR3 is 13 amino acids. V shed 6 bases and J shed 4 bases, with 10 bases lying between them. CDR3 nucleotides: TGTGCCAGCTCCCCAACAGATTACAATGAGCAGTTCTTC. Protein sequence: CASSPTDYNEQFF.

DNA of the CDR3: TGTGCCACCTCCGGGGACACTAGCACAGATACGCAGTATTTT. Translating it yields CATSGDTSTDTQYF. The V gene is TRBV19, the J gene TRBJ2-3, with a possible D match to TRBD1 (6 bases). CDR1 and CDR2 from the germline V gene are LNHDA and SQIVND (reference sequence). The CDR3 totals 14 residues. Trimming removed 10 bases at V and 0 bases at J, with 14 bases between.

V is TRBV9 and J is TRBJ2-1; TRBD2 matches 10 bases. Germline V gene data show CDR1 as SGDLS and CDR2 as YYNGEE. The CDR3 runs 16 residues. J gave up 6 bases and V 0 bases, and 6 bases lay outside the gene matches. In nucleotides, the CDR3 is TGTGCCAGCAGCGTAGTGTCACTAGCGGGACCCAATGAGCAGTTCTTC. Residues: CASSVVSLAGPNEQFF.

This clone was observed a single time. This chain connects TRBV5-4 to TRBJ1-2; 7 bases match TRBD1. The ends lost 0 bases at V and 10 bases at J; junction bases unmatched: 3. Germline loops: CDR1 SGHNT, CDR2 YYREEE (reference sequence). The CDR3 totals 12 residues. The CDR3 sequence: CASSLGGGDYTF. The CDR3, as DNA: TGTGCCAGCAGCTTGGGAGGGGGCGACTACACCTTC.

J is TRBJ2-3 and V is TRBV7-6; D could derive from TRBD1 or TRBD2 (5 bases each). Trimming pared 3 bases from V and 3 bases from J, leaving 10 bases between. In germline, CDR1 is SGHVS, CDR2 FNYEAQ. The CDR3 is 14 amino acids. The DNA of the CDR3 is TGTGCCAGCAGCTTGGGGACGGGGACAGATACGCAGTATTTT. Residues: CASSLGTGTDTQYF.

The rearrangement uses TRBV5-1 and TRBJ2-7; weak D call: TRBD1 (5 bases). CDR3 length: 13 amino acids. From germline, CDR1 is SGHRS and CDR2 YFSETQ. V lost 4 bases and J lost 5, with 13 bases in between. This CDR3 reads CASSSQGLNEQYF. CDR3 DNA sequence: TGCGCCAGCAGCAGTCAGGGTCTCAACGAGCAGTACTTC.